This record concerns one T cell receptor (beta chain) sequence. The specificity of this receptor is unknown. Qualities for individual bases were not recorded, and no much larger clone is one base off. What this sample's time point label stands for: baseline before first vaccination. Vaccinee samples were obtained from the UK trials COV001 and COV002, which included a single-blind randomized controlled phase 2/3 trial of AZD1222 (ChAdOx1 nCoV-19) in healthy adults. For TCRbeta chain sequencing, PBMC samples from trial participants were taken at day 0 and at day 28 after the second dose. The CDR3 regions of human TCRbeta chains were analyzed by immunosequencing. On the study's bioinformatics: Repertoire TCRs were matched against a reference library of SARS-CoV-2-specific TCRs generated with the MIRA antigen-specificity platform. Breadth meant the fraction of unique TCRs that were SARS-CoV-2-associated, whereas depth meant the fraction of total T cells that were SARS-CoV-2-associated. Using the MIRA data, each spike-specific TCR was assigned both to the spike region to which the TCR was reactive and to a CD4 or CD8 class. Log10-transformed breadth and depth values were compared by one-way ANOVA with Sidak's multiple comparisons tests. TCRdb carries this immuneACCESS record with in-frame sequences only. Its versions omit some clonotypes, under half of them owing to an unresolved V gene in the studies checked, with the rest unexplained. The DNA was the basis for D and trimming; V, J and clone size are from that table. The sample table lists 110,000 to 150,000 clones, about nine tenths of them with a count of one. Of the sample, approximately 1.5% is held by the ten largest clones.

Trimming costs V 10 bases and J 6 bases, and their ends lie 16 bases apart. For CDR1 and CDR2, the germline V gene lists MDHEN and SYDVKM. From its cysteine to its phenylalanine, the CDR3 spans 14 amino acids. Only CDR3 DNA is held: 42 bases, read in frame from base 1. This record comes from a study of T cell responses to AZD1222 COVID-19 vaccine (dated by TCRdb to 2020 to 2023). About the study as a whole: Because spike-specific TCR depth and breadth did not differ between the two schedules, AZD1222 recipients who got a second dose at roughly 4 weeks were pooled with those who got a second dose at roughly 12 weeks. TCR sequencing covered more than 230 trial participants: 200 to 220 given two doses of AZD1222 and around 25 given two doses of MenACWY control vaccine. Trial participants were enrolled by age into 18-55, 56-69 and 70-plus year subgroups, with 148, 28 and 57 TCR-sequenced participants respectively.

Points the paper makes about the study in general: Only a handful of AZD1222 recipients were SARS-CoV-2 seropositive at baseline, limiting conclusions about previously exposed vaccinees. After two AZD1222 doses, spike-specific TCR breadth and depth were significantly higher than at day 0 and than in MenACWY recipients. In the small 56-69-year group, the increase in depth fell short of significance, most likely because of low power. Most participants were white British and females outnumbered males, and the authors suggested that clonal diversity may have been underestimated. Because no day 14 peak-response samples were available, repertoires were characterized only after the peak T cell response. Reportedly, close to half of the unique spike-specific TCRs recognized epitopes lying outside the regions that are mutated in the B.1.351 and B.1.1.7 variants. The whole spike protein was spanned by vaccine-associated CD4 TCRs, and dominant responses were seen in regions 160-218 and 743-854.

The sequence joins TRBV28 to TRBJ1-6, with a weak D call of TRBD1 (5 bases match). Source: peripheral blood, taken on day 0 of AZD1222 vaccination. The receptor's source is an adult in good health. The encoded CDR3 is CATRQQGGNSPLHF. The DNA sequence is TGTGCCACCCGGCAGCAGGGCGGTAATTCACCCCTCCACTTT.